This T cell receptor beta chain appears in the sequencing data of a study of OX40 agonist ivuxolimab in advanced cancers. Looking at the study overall: The dose-escalation group included hepatocellular carcinoma, melanoma, renal cell carcinoma and head and neck cancer.

Overall study findings and caveats: At 0.1 to 3.0 mg/kg and by week 6, clonal expansion occurred in CD4+ and CD8+ blood T cells. Expanded peripheral T cells had an undetermined antigen specificity.

Points on this clone: The antigen is undetermined.

J gave up 8 bases and V 2 bases, and 10 bases lay outside the gene matches. CDR1 is SNHLY, CDR2 FYNNEI, per germline. The CDR3 contains 16 residues. This table comes from immunoSEQ multiplex PCR, and its TCRdb copy is limited to in-frame clones, with some not included. Of tens of thousands of clones in the sample, 90% were seen once. This clonotype was sampled from an adult with an advanced solid tumor such as melanoma, head and neck, liver or kidney cancer. V gene TRBV2 combines with J gene TRBJ1-2; TRBD1 agrees at 11 bases. This material consisted of CD4+ or CD8+ T cells sorted from blood, taken in a trial of the OX40 agonist ivuxolimab. In nucleotides, the CDR3 is TGTGCCAGCAGTGAAAACTCTGGGGGGACAGGGGGAGGCTACACCTTC. Its protein product is CASSENSGGTGGGYTF.